Shown below are 24 T cell receptor beta chains from a single sample sequenced in a study of T cells in Graves' hyperthyroidism and ophthalmopathy. From RNA transcripts, TCR beta CDR3 regions were amplified. First-round RT-PCR with HTBI primers amplified the TCR CDR3 region. TCRdb re-called the multiplex PCR reads with MiXCR, one entry per CDR3 protein. This sample has approximately 600,000 distinct CDR3 sequences; about 14% occur once, and the top ten carry more than 4.5%. The sequencing input was blood. The receptors were gathered from a woman between 25 and 40 years old with Graves' hyperthyroidism that later progressed to Graves' ophthalmopathy.

This clonotype was seen repeatedly, ten times or more. The CDR3 DNA reads as TGTGCCAGCAGTGGTTCAGCGGGAGCGTCAGAGACCCAGTACTTC. As protein: CASSGSAGASETQYF. The chain uses TRBV2 and TRBJ2-5, with 8 bases fitting TRBD2. The ends lost 4 bases at V and 4 bases at J; junction bases unmatched: 8. The CDR3 loop spans 15 amino acids. The germline V gene has CDR1 SNHLY and CDR2 FYNNEI.

This clonotype was found many times. The chain couples TRBV2 to TRBJ2-7; D remains ambiguous. V was trimmed by 9 bases and J by 6 bases, leaving 12 bases between them. Germline-derived CDR1 and CDR2 are SNHLY and FYNNEI. The length of the CDR3 is 11 residues. The CDR3 reads CASTLQAEQYF. The CDR3 nucleotides read TGTGCCAGTACCCTTCAGGCCGAGCAGTACTTC.

This clonotype was detected ten times or more. The chain has TRBV2 and TRBJ2-2; no definite D call. V gave up 6 bases and J gave up 11 bases, with 10 bases separating them. This CDR3 has 11 residues. CDR1 is SNHLY and CDR2 is FYNNEI in the germline V gene. In DNA form, the CDR3 reads TGTGCCAGCAGCCCCGATCTTGAGCTGTTTTTT. This translates into CASSPDLELFF.

This clonotype was seen at least ten times. V usage is TRBV9 and J usage is TRBJ1-4, with D unclear. Germline assignment: CDR1 SGDLS and CDR2 YYNGEE. This CDR3 has 14 residues. With 0 bases removed from V and 10 bases from J, the gap between germline ends came to 13 bases. CDR3 bases: TGTGCCAGCAGCGTAGCGGCAGAAATCGGAAAACTGTTTTTT. Translation gives CASSVAAEIGKLFF.

J is TRBJ2-1 and V is TRBV30; D is uncertain. The ends were cut back, 1 base at V and 10 bases at J, with 14 bases in the middle. This CDR3 spans 13 amino acids. Germline CDR1 is GTSNPN and CDR2 is SVGIG (reference sequence). The CDR3 spells CAWSENPPEEQFF. CDR3 sequence (DNA): TGTGCCTGGAGTGAAAACCCCCCGGAAGAGCAGTTCTTC.

This chain joins TRBV3-1 and TRBJ2-3; D gene ambiguous. V was shortened by 0 bases and J by 4 bases, with 26 bases between the two germline ends. The CDR3 loop spans 20 amino acids. Germline CDR1 LGHDT, CDR2 YNNKEL (reference sequence). The CDR3 coding sequence is TGTGCCAGCAGCCAAGATTTCCCTAATCACATTCTTTCGGGCCCAGATACGCAGTATTTT. Encoded protein: CASSQDFPNHILSGPDTQYF.

In this sample, this clonotype turned up many times. V usage is TRBV7-2 and J usage is TRBJ2-1; the D is unclear. The germline V and J ends were trimmed by 1 base and 2 bases, with 3 bases remaining between them. The CDR3 spans 13 residues. Germline V gene lookup returns CDR1 SGHTA and CDR2 FQGNSA. Here the CDR3 reads CASSLDPYNEQFF. Here the CDR3 DNA reads TGTGCCAGCAGCTTAGATCCCTACAATGAGCAGTTCTTC.

The rearrangement uses TRBV7-9 and TRBJ2-1; D remains unclear. Deletions cut 3 bases from V and 0 bases from J, with 18 bases between. Germline V lookup: CDR1 SEHNR, CDR2 FQNEAQ (reference sequence). The CDR3 covers 18 residues. Here the CDR3 DNA reads TGTGCCAGCAGCTTTTGGTCGACCGTACAGAGCTCCTACAATGAGCAGTTCTTC. It specifies CASSFWSTVQSSYNEQFF.

Ten or more counts support this clonotype. This chain connects TRBV11-2 to TRBJ2-7, with 9 bases fitting TRBD1. This CDR3 contains 14 residues. Per the germline V gene, CDR1 is SGHAT and CDR2 is FQNNGV. V lost 5 bases and J lost 1; bases outside the gene matches: 3. CDR3 in amino acids: CASSGTGTSYEQYF. The CDR3 DNA reads TGTGCCAGCAGCGGGACAGGGACATCCTACGAGCAGTACTTC.

The sample holds a few counts of this clonotype. One end of the junction is discordant with germline, which a read error may explain. The chain employs TRBV4-3 and TRBJ2-2; D is unresolved. CDR1 LGHNA and CDR2 YSLEER come from the germline V gene. The CDR3 loop spans 15 amino acids. The CDR3 sequence is CASSQGSWGTGELFF. The CDR3, as DNA: TGCGCCAGCAGTCAAGGAAGCTGGGGTACCGGGGAGCTGTTTTTT.

In this sample, this clonotype turned up many times. The chain recombines TRBV29-1 with TRBJ2-6; 9 positions agree with TRBD1. Trimming cost V 5 bases and J 4 bases; bases outside gene matches: 6. Per germline, CDR1 SQVTM and CDR2 ANQGSEA. The CDR3 covers 15 residues. The CDR3 DNA sequence: TGCAGCGTTCCGGGACAGGGCTCCGGGGCCAACGTCCTGACTTTC. Its protein is CSVPGQGSGANVLTF. Together with reference TRBV29-1 and TRBJ2-6, the CDR3 gives the full variable domain: SAVISQKPSRDICQRGTSLTIQCQVDSQVTMMFWYRQQPGQSLTLIATANQGSEATYESGFVIDKFPISRPNLTFSTLTVSNMSPEDSSIYLCSVPGQGSGANVLTFGAGSRLTVL.

This clonotype was seen repeatedly, ten times or more. The chain recombines TRBV27 with TRBJ1-1, with 10 bases aligning to TRBD1. After removal of 5 bases from V and 6 bases from J, the junction contained 12 bases not matched to a gene. Germline V gene data show CDR1 as MNHEY and CDR2 as SMNVEV (reference sequence). The CDR3 is 16 amino acids. Here the CDR3 DNA reads TGTGCCAGCAGTCCCATTCCCGGGACAGGGGAGGCTGAAGCTTTCTTT. Translation: CASSPIPGTGEAEAFF.

Many counts were recorded for this clonotype. A read error may produce the germline difference seen at one junction end. The V and J genes are TRBV7-6 and TRBJ2-3, with 8 bases matching TRBD2. There are 14 residues in the CDR3. Germline CDR1 reads SGHVS; CDR2 reads FNYEAQ. The CDR3 protein is CPSSRSGDTDTQYF. CDR3 bases: TGTCCCAGCAGCCGTAGCGGGGACACAGATACGCAGTATTTT.

This clonotype was counted many times. This chain connects TRBV12-3 or TRBV12-4 to TRBJ2-1; possible D gene TRBD2, 5 bases. The CDR3 consists of 15 residues. Between the trimmed V and J ends, which lost 0 bases and 7 bases, there was a span of 13 bases. In DNA, the CDR3 is TGTGCCAGCAGTTTAGCGGGAGTTTTAAGTAATGAGCAGTTCTTC. This gives the protein CASSLAGVLSNEQFF.

This clonotype has ten or more counts. This chain connects TRBV12-3 or TRBV12-4 to TRBJ1-1; TRBD1 matches 8 bases. Trimming took 7 bases from V and 7 from J; bases not matched to a gene: 8. CDR3 size: 13 residues. CDR3 region: CASTRTGTLEAFF. DNA for the CDR3: TGTGCCAGCACCAGGACAGGGACCCTTGAAGCTTTCTTT.

This clonotype appeared many times. The chain uses TRBV5-1 and TRBJ2-1, with 7 nucleotides matching TRBD2. CDR1 is SGHRS, CDR2 YFSETQ, per germline. The V gene end was trimmed by 0 bases and the J gene end by 5 bases; junction bases not matched to a gene: 5. CDR3 size: 15 residues. This CDR3 is CASSLVMGGNNEQFF. CDR3 DNA sequence: TGCGCCAGCAGCTTGGTAATGGGGGGGAACAATGAGCAGTTCTTC.

This clonotype appeared a few times. The chain uses TRBV19 and TRBJ2-7, with 7 bases fitting TRBD1. With V trimmed by 7 bases and J by 7 bases, 19 bases remained unmatched. This CDR3 comprises 16 residues. Looked up from germline, CDR1 is LNHDA and CDR2 is SQIVND (reference sequence). CDR3 bases: TGTGCCAGTACCCAAAACCGGGACAGTGCCTTAGGGGAGCAGTACTTC. Its translation: CASTQNRDSALGEQYF.

This clonotype was seen repeatedly, ten times or more. This sequence joins TRBV20-1 and TRBJ2-1; D unclear. The CDR3 totals 14 residues. The V and J ends lost 1 base and 8 bases respectively, with 15 bases between them. Per germline, CDR1 DFQATT and CDR2 SNEGSKA (reference sequence). Here the CDR3 DNA reads TGCAGTGCTAGAGGTCTACCCGGGTCCTATGAGCAGTTCTTC. It specifies CSARGLPGSYEQFF.

In its sample, this clonotype was seen many times. The chain couples TRBV7-2 to TRBJ2-1, with 9 bases matching TRBD2. This CDR3 has 15 residues. V shed 1 base and J 4 bases; nucleotides not matched to a gene: 2. The germline V gene encodes CDR1 SGHTA and CDR2 FQGNSA. The CDR3 protein is CASSLDLAGYNEQFF. DNA for the CDR3: TGTGCCAGCAGCTTAGATCTAGCGGGATACAATGAGCAGTTCTTC.

This clonotype was detected many times. The V call is TRBV28, the J call TRBJ1-3; TRBD1 agrees at 7 bases. The junction had 11 bases not matched to a gene; V was cut back by 6 bases and J by 3 bases. Germline V gene sequence: CDR1 MDHEN, CDR2 SYDVKM. This CDR3 has 16 residues. The CDR3 DNA reads as TGTGCCAGCAGCCCCCTCAGAGGGGGCCTTGGAAACACCATATATTTT. Encoded protein: CASSPLRGGLGNTIYF.

There are many counts of this clonotype. This chain uses TRBV19 with TRBJ2-1; perhaps D is TRBD1 or TRBD2 (5 bases each). The V and J ends lost 5 bases and 7 bases respectively, with 15 bases between them. The CDR3 length is 14 residues. Germline CDR1 reads LNHDA; CDR2 reads SQIVND (reference sequence). The CDR3 here is CASSVGAGLNEQFF. In nucleotides, the CDR3 is TGTGCCAGTAGTGTTGGGGCGGGCCTAAATGAGCAGTTCTTC.

This clonotype was recorded a few times. CDR3 sequence (DNA): TGTGCCTGGAGCTTAGCGGTATACTCCTACGAGCAGTACTTC. Protein product: CAWSLAVYSYEQYF. The chain carries TRBV30 and TRBJ2-7, with TRBD2 as a possible D gene (6 bases). CDR1 GTSNPN and CDR2 SVGIG come from the germline V gene (reference sequence). The CDR3 runs 14 residues. V lost 3 bases and J 0 bases, leaving 12 bases between the germline ends.

The V gene is TRBV6-5, the J gene TRBJ2-1; no clear D. Germline V gives CDR1 MNHEY, CDR2 SVGAGI. Trimming shortened V by 4 bases and J by 4 bases, and 8 bases separated the two germline ends. The CDR3 is 13 amino acids. CDR3 nucleotides: TGTGCCAGCAGTTCCTGGCTGTACAATGAGCAGTTCTTC. Translation gives CASSSWLYNEQFF.

This clonotype was recorded a few times. A much larger clone differs from this one at a single base, so this may be a read error. V usage is TRBV3-1 and J usage is TRBJ2-1; 9 nucleotides agree with TRBD2. There are 17 residues in the CDR3. The V and J ends lost 0 bases and 8 bases, in that order; junction bases with no gene match: 11. CDR1 is LGHDT and CDR2 is YNNKEL in the germline V gene (reference sequence). The CDR3 nucleotides are TGTGCCAGCAGCCAAGATCCCAGGGCTAGCGGGACTGATGAGCAGTTCTTC. Translated: CASSQDPRASGTDEQFF.